This T cell receptor beta chain was sequenced in a study of blood T cell repertoires in COVID-19. Per the germline V gene, CDR1 is SGHVS and CDR2 is FQNEAQ. CDR3 length: 17 amino acids. J lost 9 bases, V lost 8 bases, and 20 bases had no gene match. Profiled with immunoSEQ multiplex PCR; TCRdb holds only in-frame clones, not every one. Among roughly 200,000 clones listed, about 83% were seen once. This TCR was sampled from a woman in her twenties or thirties who had recovered from COVID-19. The sample comprised PBMCs or T cells enriched from blood (not recorded which). The gene calls are TRBV7-8 and TRBJ2-1, with 9 bases lining up with TRBD1. Written as DNA, the CDR3 is TGTGCCAGCGGACAAACCCCGATACAGGGGGCGCCCGGTGAGCAGTTCTTC. Protein: CASGQTPIQGAPGEQFF.